These 27 T cell receptor beta chains share one sample of origin, sequenced in a study. The sorted Tregs were CD4+CD25+CD127-/low cells. TCRdb passed the 5' RACE reads through MiXCR, listing each CDR3 protein once. Of approximately 60,000 distinct CDR3 sequences in the sample, roughly 28% were seen once. The sample consisted of tumor-infiltrating Tregs sorted from the breast tumor. The receptors here all came from a female donor with breast cancer.

As regards this clonotype: A clone one base away is much larger, so this may be a read error. The genes are TRBV7-2 and TRBJ2-5, with TRBD1 matching 9 bases. Germline values: CDR1 SGHTA, CDR2 FQGNSA. This CDR3 is built from 16 residues. The CDR3 loop reads CAGSLDGTGPQETQYF. The CDR3 DNA is TGTGCCGGCAGCTTAGATGGGACAGGGCCTCAAGAGACCCAGTACTTC.

In its sample, this clonotype was seen a few times. V gene TRBV7-2 combines with J gene TRBJ2-5; D uncertain. V lost 3 bases and J lost 2, with 7 bases in between. Germline values: CDR1 SGHTA, CDR2 FQGNSA. The CDR3 loop spans 13 amino acids. The CDR3: CASSFFPQETQYF. CDR3 DNA: TGTGCCAGCAGCTTTTTTCCACAAGAGACCCAGTACTTC. Combining the CDR3 with reference TRBV7-2 and TRBJ2-5 gives the whole variable domain GAGVSQSPSNKVTEKGKDVELRCDPISGHTALYWYRQSLGQGLEFLIYFQGNSAPDKSGLPSDRFSAERTGGSVSTLTIQRTQQEDSAVYLCASSFFPQETQYFGPGTRLLVL.

There are many counts of this clonotype. The genes are TRBV4-3 and TRBJ1-3; 8 nucleotides line up with TRBD1. The CDR3 loop spans 13 amino acids. Trimming cost V 4 bases and J 4 bases; bases outside gene matches: 0. Germline V CDR1 and CDR2: LGHNA, YSLEER. The CDR3: CASSRDRGNTIYF. The CDR3 coding sequence is TGCGCCAGCAGCCGGGACAGGGGAAACACCATATATTTT.

On this clonotype itself: A single base separates this from a much larger clone, so it may be a read error. The conserved final phenylalanine or tryptophan is absent from the CDR3, which likely points to a read error. This chain links TRBV9 with TRBJ2-2; D uncertain. This CDR3 has 13 amino acids. Trimming removed 4 bases from V and 1 base from J, with 5 bases in between. CDR1 is SGDLS and CDR2 is YYNGEE in the germline V gene. Here the CDR3 DNA reads TGTGCCAGCAGCAATTGGAACACCGGGGAGCTGTTTTTA. This codes for CASSNWNTGELFL.

The chain links TRBV3-1 to TRBJ2-2, with D unclear. The germline V gene encodes CDR1 LGHDT and CDR2 YNNKEL (reference sequence). The CDR3 sequence is 16 residues long. Trimming stripped 3 bases from V and 0 bases from J, with 11 bases between. In DNA, the CDR3 is TGTGCCAGCAGCCACTGGACCACCTCGAACACCGGGGAGCTGTTTTTT. Translated, it gives CASSHWTTSNTGELFF.

This chain connects TRBV9 to TRBJ2-2; TRBD1 matches 11 bases. Trimming took 3 bases from V and 8 from J; bases not matched to a gene: 9. This CDR3 is 16 amino acids long. Germline values: CDR1 SGDLS, CDR2 YYNGEE. CDR3 DNA sequence: TGTGCCAGCAGCGGACAGGACAGGGGGCCCCATGGGGAGCTGTTTTTT. As protein: CASSGQDRGPHGELFF.

This clonotype was seen a few times. V and J are TRBV5-1 and TRBJ2-3; the match to TRBD1 covers 9 bases. V shed 4 bases and J 11 bases; nucleotides not matched to a gene: 5. Germline CDR1 reads SGHRS; CDR2 reads YFSETQ. The CDR3 has 12 residues. This CDR3 reads CASSVGQGLQYF. The CDR3 DNA sequence: TGCGCCAGCAGCGTGGGACAGGGTCTGCAGTATTTT.

Only a few counts were recorded for this clonotype. The rearrangement joins TRBV9 to TRBJ1-4; the D is unclear. V dropped 0 bases and J dropped 5 bases, with 11 bases sitting between them. CDR3 size: 15 residues. Per the germline V gene, CDR1 is SGDLS and CDR2 is YYNGEE. CDR3: CASSVGGFQNEKLFF. CDR3 bases: TGTGCCAGCAGCGTAGGTGGCTTCCAAAATGAAAAACTGTTTTTT.

The chain has TRBV7-9 and TRBJ1-1; D not resolved. The CDR3 length is 15 residues. With 4 bases removed from V and 5 bases from J, the gap between germline ends came to 17 bases. CDR1 is SEHNR and CDR2 is FQNEAQ in the germline V gene (reference sequence). CDR3 in amino acids: CASSSRLKGGTEAFF. The DNA of the CDR3 is TGTGCCAGCAGCTCTCGTTTGAAGGGAGGGACTGAAGCTTTCTTT.

For this clonotype: A read error may account for a junction end that differs from germline. The rearrangement links TRBV3-1 to TRBJ1-1, with D unclear. This CDR3 region has 11 residues. CDR1 is LGHDT and CDR2 is YNNKEL in the germline V gene (reference sequence). This CDR3 reads CASSRNSEAFF. The CDR3 DNA follows: TGTGCCAGCAGCCGGAACAGTGAAGCTTTCTTT.

For this clonotype: This CDR3 is missing its conserved last phenylalanine or tryptophan, likely due to a read error. The chain links TRBV24-1 to TRBJ2-1; 7 bases fit TRBD1. CDR3 length: 12 residues. In germline, CDR1 is KGHDR, CDR2 SFDVKD. The V segment lost 3 bases and the J segment 11 bases; nucleotides outside the gene matches: 3. CDR3 protein: CATSDTGVQQFS. CDR3 DNA sequence: TGTGCCACCAGTGATACAGGGGTTCAGCAGTTCTCC.

The chain links TRBV29-1 to TRBJ2-7; no reliable D call. Germline CDR1 SQVTM, CDR2 ANQGSEA. The CDR3 spans 14 residues. V was trimmed by 5 bases and J by 0 bases, leaving 14 bases between them. CDR3 bases: TGCAGCGTTAAGACCGACGGAACCTCCTACGAGCAGTACTTC. As protein: CSVKTDGTSYEQYF.

This clonotype was detected only a few times. This sequence joins TRBV6-1 and TRBJ1-2; weak D call: TRBD1 (5 bases). The CDR3 has 13 amino acids. Germline V gene data show CDR1 as MNHNS and CDR2 as SASEGT. V gave up 5 bases and J gave up 4 bases, with 11 bases separating them. CDR3: CASSPLGTYGYTF. In DNA form, the CDR3 reads TGTGCCAGCAGTCCCCTTGGGACCTATGGCTACACCTTC.

This clonotype was observed many times. The chain carries TRBV6-5 and TRBJ1-2; TRBD1 aligns across 7 bases. V dropped 5 bases and J dropped 6; count of bases not matched to a gene: 9. Germline CDR1 MNHEY, CDR2 SVGAGI. The CDR3 is 14 residues long. CDR3 in DNA: TGTGCCAGCAGTACCGAGGACAGGCCGGATGGCTACACCTTC. Residues: CASSTEDRPDGYTF.

This clonotype was found many times. This chain joins TRBV9 and TRBJ2-3; D is perhaps TRBD2 (6 bases). V lost 2 bases and J 3 bases, leaving 7 bases between the germline ends. The CDR3 sequence is 13 residues long. The germline V gene has CDR1 SGDLS and CDR2 YYNGEE. This chain's CDR3 is CASSVGTTDTQYF. The CDR3 coding sequence is TGTGCCAGCAGCGTGGGGACTACAGATACGCAGTATTTT.

The chain links TRBV30 to TRBJ1-1; D is perhaps TRBD1 (6 bases). The V gene lost 4 bases and the J gene lost 3 bases, with 15 bases spanning the gap. Germline lookup yields CDR1 GTSNPN and CDR2 SVGIG (reference sequence). The CDR3 contains 14 residues. The CDR3 region is CAWTLGGRDTEAFF. CDR3 DNA sequence: TGTGCCTGGACTCTAGGGGGTAGGGACACTGAAGCTTTCTTT.

The sample holds many counts of this clonotype. The V and J genes are TRBV7-2 and TRBJ1-5; D ambiguous. Trimming cost V 5 bases and J 1 base, with 3 bases left between them. Germline V lookup: CDR1 SGHTA, CDR2 FQGNSA. The CDR3 totals 12 residues. The CDR3 bases are TGTGCCAGCAGCCCAAGCAATCAGCCCCAGCATTTT. Translating it yields CASSPSNQPQHF. Full variable domain (rest looked up from reference TRBV7-2 and TRBJ1-5): GAGVSQSPSNKVTEKGKDVELRCDPISGHTALYWYRQSLGQGLEFLIYFQGNSAPDKSGLPSDRFSAERTGGSVSTLTIQRTQQEDSAVYLCASSPSNQPQHFGDGTRLSIL.

This clonotype was detected only a few times. The chain combines TRBV28 with TRBJ1-2; TRBD1 might be the D (6 bases). CDR3 length: 13 residues. V was shortened by 7 bases and J by 4 bases, with 13 bases between the two germline ends. Germline CDR1 is MDHEN and CDR2 is SYDVKM. The CDR3, as DNA: TGTGCCAGCACCCCGGGGGCAAGCTATGGCTACACCTTC. Protein product: CASTPGASYGYTF.

This clonotype showed up just a few times. V usage is TRBV20-1 and J usage is TRBJ2-5, with D possibly being TRBD2 (6 bases). This CDR3 region has 13 residues. Germline V gene data show CDR1 as DFQATT and CDR2 as SNEGSKA (reference sequence). V dropped 5 bases and J dropped 2 bases, with 12 bases sitting between them. The CDR3 coding sequence is TGCAGTGCTCCCGGGACTCTTCAAGAGACCCAGTACTTC. Encoded protein: CSAPGTLQETQYF.

This clonotype is labeled medium-sized. This CDR3 reads CASSVGVDRENIQYF. The DNA for the CDR3 is TGTGCCAGCAGCGTAGGTGTGGACAGGGAAAACATTCAGTACTTC. The chain carries TRBV9 and TRBJ2-4, with TRBD1 matching over 8 bases. The CDR3 sequence is 15 residues long. The V segment lost 0 bases and the J segment 5 bases; nucleotides outside the gene matches: 4. Germline V gene sequence: CDR1 SGDLS, CDR2 YYNGEE.

J is TRBJ2-1 and V is TRBV5-1, with 8 nucleotides matching TRBD1. This CDR3 is built from 15 residues. V was pared by 7 bases and J by 0 bases, with 6 bases of the junction left unmatched. Germline-derived CDR1 and CDR2 are SGHRS and YFSETQ. The CDR3 DNA reads as TGCGCCAGCGGTGAACAGGGGGGCTCCTACAATGAGCAGTTCTTC. Its translation: CASGEQGGSYNEQFF.

This clonotype was counted a single time. A much larger clone differs from this one at a single base, so this may be a read error. The chain carries TRBV2 and TRBJ1-6; a possible D gene is TRBD1 (6 bases). The V end was cut by 6 bases, the J end by 7 bases, with 13 bases between. The V gene's germline CDR1 is SNHLY and CDR2 FYNNEI. The CDR3 length is 14 residues. The CDR3 is CASSSGTKNSPLHF. Written as DNA, the CDR3 is TGTGCCAGCAGCTCGGGGACAAAGAATTCACCCCTCCACTTT. The entire variable domain, with the rest obtained from reference TRBV2 and TRBJ1-6, is as follows: EPEVTQTPSHQVTQMGQEVILRCVPISNHLYFYWYRQILGQKVEFLVSFYNNEISEKSEIFDDQFSVERPDGSNFTLKIRSTKLEDSAMYFCASSSGTKNSPLHFGNGTRLTVT.

This clonotype was picked up many times. The chain links TRBV6-5 to TRBJ1-5; no reliable D call. The CDR3 length is 13 residues. CDR1 and CDR2 (germline): MNHEY, SVGAGI. V was shortened by 4 bases and J by 2 bases, with 6 bases between the two germline ends. CDR3 bases: TGTGCCAGCAGTTTCGACGGCAATCAGCCCCAGCATTTT. The encoded protein is CASSFDGNQPQHF.

This clonotype was seen only a few times. CDR3 protein: CASMRGDTPGDTQYF. As DNA, the CDR3 is TGTGCCAGCATGCGCGGGGATACCCCGGGAGATACGCAGTATTTT. This chain links TRBV12-3 or TRBV12-4 with TRBJ2-3; D is possibly TRBD2 (6 bases). This CDR3 spans 15 amino acids. V was shortened by 7 bases and J by 5 bases, with 19 bases between the two germline ends.

This clonotype was seen a few times. J is TRBJ2-6 and V is TRBV6-1, with a possible D match to TRBD1 (5 bases). The CDR3 contains 19 residues. Deletions cut 0 bases from V and 0 bases from J, with 15 bases between. CDR1 is MNHNS, CDR2 SASEGT, per germline. In DNA form, the CDR3 reads TGTGCCAGCAGTGAAGCATTTCTAAGAGGACACTCTGGGGCCAACGTCCTGACTTTC. Protein product: CASSEAFLRGHSGANVLTF.

The chain carries TRBV20-1 and TRBJ2-7; 8 nucleotides line up with TRBD2. The CDR3 runs 13 residues. Losses at the gene ends were 3 bases for V and 3 bases for J; bases not matched to a gene: 4. Germline V gene lookup returns CDR1 DFQATT and CDR2 SNEGSKA (reference sequence). The CDR3 spells CSASSGVGYEQYF. The CDR3 coding sequence is TGCAGTGCTAGTAGCGGGGTAGGCTACGAGCAGTACTTC.

This chain joins TRBV15 and TRBJ1-2; D may be TRBD1 (6 bases). CDR1 and CDR2 from the germline V gene are LNHNV and YYDKDF (reference sequence). The CDR3 totals 17 residues. Trimming shortened V by 1 base and J by 0 bases, and 15 bases separated the two germline ends. The CDR3: CATSRGYSQGANYGYTF. CDR3 in DNA: TGTGCCACCAGCAGAGGCTACTCACAGGGCGCTAACTATGGCTACACCTTC.